This T cell receptor beta chain was observed in a study of human versus mouse CDR3 diversity and MHC coevolution. This clone appeared a few times. The assay was immunoSEQ multiplex PCR, and TCRdb's table has in-frame clones only and misses some. Here the sample spans about 77,000 clones, 85% to 95% being singletons. The sequencing input was naive CD4+ T cells from blood. The subset: CD45RO-negative CD62L-positive naive CD4 T cells. The TCR sequence derives from a person aged 30 to 70 in good health.

The CDR3 bases are TGTGCCAGCAGTTTCGATAACGCATTTGGCAGGGCCTACACCTTC. Protein product: CASSFDNAFGRAYTF. The chain carries TRBV28 and TRBJ1-2, with D tentatively TRBD1 (5 bases). Trimming took off 3 bases at V and 10 bases at J, with 21 bases between the two ends. The CDR3 extends over 15 amino acids. Germline-derived CDR1 and CDR2 are MDHEN and SYDVKM.